The present TCR beta chain was sequenced within a study of Graves' ophthalmopathy and Graves' hyperthyroidism. TCR beta CDR3 amplification used RNA transcripts. HTBI primers served in a first-round RT-PCR, which a second-round multiplex PCR followed. TCRdb used MiXCR to reprocess the multiplex PCR reads, holding one entry per CDR3 protein. The profile shows fewer than 350,000 distinct CDR3 sequences, under 20% of them singletons. This clonotype has ten or more counts. Sequencing was carried out using peripheral blood. The clonotype originates from an adult man with Graves' ophthalmopathy.

In DNA form, the CDR3 reads TGTGCCAGCAGTTTAAGACAGGGAAGTTTGGTCTACACTGAAGCTTTCTTT. Translation: CASSLRQGSLVYTEAFF. The V gene is TRBV27, the J gene TRBJ1-1, with 7 bases that match TRBD1. Germline V gene sequence: CDR1 MNHEY, CDR2 SMNVEV (reference sequence). This CDR3 contains 17 residues. The V and J ends lost 2 bases and 3 bases, in that order; junction bases with no gene match: 12.